The rows below give T cell receptor beta chains drawn from one sample of a study of T cells in Graves' hyperthyroidism and ophthalmopathy. One entry per CDR3 protein results from TCRdb running MiXCR on the multiplex PCR reads. The repertoire holds approximately 700,000 distinct CDR3 sequences, with about 15% as singletons. Sequenced material: blood. The origin of the receptors is a man in his late teens or twenties with Graves' hyperthyroidism. Each CDR3 is given with its conserved first and last residue. A D gene is named only where the DNA matches it firmly. Expanded clones are given a class, and other clones once, few, many or no size at all.

.,TRBJ2-5,TRBV7-9,.,CASSPTGTGKTQYF,TGTGCCAGCAGCCCCACAGGGACCGGAAAGACCCAGTACTTC
.,TRBJ1-3,TRBV12-3/TRBV12-4,TRBD1,CASNLYRGENTIYF,TGTGCCAGCAACCTTTACAGGGGAGAAAACACCATATATTTT
.,TRBJ1-2,TRBV30,.,CAWTSRARFYGYTF,TGTGCCTGGACGAGCCGGGCGCGATTCTATGGCTACACCTTC
.,TRBJ2-1,TRBV20-1,TRBD2,CSARELLAAYNEQFF,TGCAGTGCTAGAGAACTACTAGCGGCCTACAATGAGCAGTTCTTC
many,TRBJ1-5,TRBV2,TRBD1,CASSGTGRNQPQHF,TGTGCCAGCAGTGGGACAGGGCGCAATCAGCCCCAGCATTTT
.,TRBJ1-4,TRBV7-9,TRBD1,CASSFRPGQGEEKLFF,TGTGCCAGCAGCTTTCGTCCGGGACAGGGGGAAGAAAAACTGTTTTTT
few,TRBJ2-5,TRBV6-1,.,CASSPQGETQYF,TGTGCCAGCAGTCCTCAAGGGGAGACCCAGTACTTC
few,TRBJ2-6,TRBV5-8,.,CASSPWARQRISGANVLTF,TGTGCCAGCAGCCCTTGGGCCAGACAGAGAATCTCTGGGGCCAACGTCCTGACTTTC
many,TRBJ2-1,TRBV6-2/TRBV6-3,.,CASKEGYNEQFF,TGTGCCAGCAAGGAGGGCTACAATGAGCAGTTCTTC
many,TRBJ2-1,TRBV27,.,CASSLETASYYHEQFF,TGTGCCAGCAGTTTAGAGACTGCCTCCTACTACCATGAGCAGTTCTTC
few,TRBJ1-6,TRBV2,.,CASSQLGISPLHF,TGTGCCAGCAGCCAACTGGGGATTTCACCCCTCCACTTT
once,TRBJ1-5,TRBV9,.,CASSQVGNNQPQHF,TGTGCCAGCAGCCAAGTTGGCAACAATCAGCCCCAGCATTTT
many,TRBJ2-1,TRBV7-2,.,CASSLPSNPDRSSYNEQFF,TGTGCCAGCAGCTTACCATCTAATCCAGACCGTAGCTCCTACAATGAGCAGTTCTTC
.,TRBJ1-5,TRBV6-1,TRBD1,CASSSHVNRGSGQPQHF,TGTGCCAGCAGCTCGCACGTAAACAGGGGGTCAGGTCAGCCCCAGCATTTT
many,TRBJ1-2,TRBV12-3/TRBV12-4,.,CASSSLAGRWYGYTF,TGTGCCAGCAGTTCCCTGGCGGGGAGGTGGTATGGCTACACCTTC
many,TRBJ1-1,TRBV12-3/TRBV12-4,.,CASSRDAGGREAFF,TGTGCCAGCAGTCGGGACGCCGGTGGGAGAGAAGCTTTCTTT
few,TRBJ2-5,TRBV5-5,.,CASTLARGGTQYF,TGTGCCAGCACCCTAGCTAGGGGAGGGACCCAGTACTTC
many,TRBJ2-1,TRBV5-1,TRBD2,CASRPSGSLYNEQFF,TGCGCCAGCAGACCTAGCGGGAGCTTATACAATGAGCAGTTCTTC
.,TRBJ1-2,TRBV9,TRBD1,CASSPILQGAAEGYTF,TGTGCCAGCAGTCCTATCCTACAGGGGGCAGCGGAAGGCTACACCTTC